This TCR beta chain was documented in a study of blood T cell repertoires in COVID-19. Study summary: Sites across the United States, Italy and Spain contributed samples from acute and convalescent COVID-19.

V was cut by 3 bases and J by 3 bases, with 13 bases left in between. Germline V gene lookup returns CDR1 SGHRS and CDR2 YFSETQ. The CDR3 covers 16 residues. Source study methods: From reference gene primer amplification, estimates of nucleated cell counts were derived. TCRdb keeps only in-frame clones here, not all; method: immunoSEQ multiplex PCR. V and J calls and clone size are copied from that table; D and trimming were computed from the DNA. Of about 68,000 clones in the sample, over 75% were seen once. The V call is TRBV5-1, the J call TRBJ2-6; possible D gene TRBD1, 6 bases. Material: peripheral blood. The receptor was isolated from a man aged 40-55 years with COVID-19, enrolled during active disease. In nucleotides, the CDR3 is TGCGCCAGCAGCTCGGGCAGGGGTATTGGGGCCAACGTCCTGACTTTC. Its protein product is CASSSGRGIGANVLTF.